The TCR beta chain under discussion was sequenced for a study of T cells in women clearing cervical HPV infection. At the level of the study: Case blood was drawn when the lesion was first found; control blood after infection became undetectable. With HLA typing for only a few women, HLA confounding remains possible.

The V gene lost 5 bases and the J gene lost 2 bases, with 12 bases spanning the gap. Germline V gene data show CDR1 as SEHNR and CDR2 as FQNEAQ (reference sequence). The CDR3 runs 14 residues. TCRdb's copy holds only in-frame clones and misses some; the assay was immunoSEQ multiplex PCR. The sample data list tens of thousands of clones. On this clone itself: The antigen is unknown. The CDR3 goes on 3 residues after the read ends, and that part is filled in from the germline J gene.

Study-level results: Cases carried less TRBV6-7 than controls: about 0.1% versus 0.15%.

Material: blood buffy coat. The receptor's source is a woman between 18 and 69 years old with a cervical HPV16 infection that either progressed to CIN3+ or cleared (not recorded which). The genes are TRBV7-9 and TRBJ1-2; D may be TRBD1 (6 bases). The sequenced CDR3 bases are TGTGCCAGCAGCCAACCGGGACAAAACTATGGC. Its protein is CASSQPGQNYG. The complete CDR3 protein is CASSQPGQNYGYTF.